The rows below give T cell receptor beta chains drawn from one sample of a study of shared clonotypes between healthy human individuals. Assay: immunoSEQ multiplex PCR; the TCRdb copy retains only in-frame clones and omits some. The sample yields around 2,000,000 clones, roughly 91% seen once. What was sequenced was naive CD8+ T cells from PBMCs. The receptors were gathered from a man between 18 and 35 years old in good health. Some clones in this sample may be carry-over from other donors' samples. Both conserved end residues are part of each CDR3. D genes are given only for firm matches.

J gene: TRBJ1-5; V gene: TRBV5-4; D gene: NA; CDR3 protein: CASSNGTQPQHF
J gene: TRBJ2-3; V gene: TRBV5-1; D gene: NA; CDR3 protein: CASSLLAGGTDTQYF
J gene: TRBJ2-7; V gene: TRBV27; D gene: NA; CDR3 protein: CASSPGFSYEQYF
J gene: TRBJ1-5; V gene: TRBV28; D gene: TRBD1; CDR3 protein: CASRTTGQGVSQPQHF
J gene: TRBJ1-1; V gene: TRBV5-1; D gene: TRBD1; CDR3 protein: CASSLVGQGSMNTEAFF
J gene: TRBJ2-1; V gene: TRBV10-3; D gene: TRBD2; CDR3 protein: CAISESGGGPYNEQFF
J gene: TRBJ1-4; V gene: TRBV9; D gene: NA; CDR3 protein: CAPTLLGRANEKLFF
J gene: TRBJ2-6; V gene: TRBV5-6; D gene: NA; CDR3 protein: CASSLVEGLSGANVLTF
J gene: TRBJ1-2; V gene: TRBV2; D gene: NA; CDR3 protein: CASRPTGNPNYGYTF
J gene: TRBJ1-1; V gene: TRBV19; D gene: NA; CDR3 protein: CASSIRQGLGGTEAFF
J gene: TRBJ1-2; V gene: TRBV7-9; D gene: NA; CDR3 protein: CASSLDGSDFNYGYTF
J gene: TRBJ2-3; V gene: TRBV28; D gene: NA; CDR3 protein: CASSFRARGTYTQYF
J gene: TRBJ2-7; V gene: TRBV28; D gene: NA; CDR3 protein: CASLKTYEQYF
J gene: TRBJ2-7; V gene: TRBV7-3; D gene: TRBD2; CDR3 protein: CASSLWTSGSGNEQYF
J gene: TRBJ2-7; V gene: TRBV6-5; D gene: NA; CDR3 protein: CASSYDRGGTYEQYF
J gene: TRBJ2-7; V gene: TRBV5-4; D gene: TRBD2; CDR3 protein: CASSLEAGGTSSYEQYF
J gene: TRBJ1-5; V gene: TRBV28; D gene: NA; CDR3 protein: CASSGGNQPQHF
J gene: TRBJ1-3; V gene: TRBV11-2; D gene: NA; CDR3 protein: CASSFPTGTDTRNTIYF
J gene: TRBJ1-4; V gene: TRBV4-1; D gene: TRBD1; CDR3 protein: CASSLLQGVEGEKLFF
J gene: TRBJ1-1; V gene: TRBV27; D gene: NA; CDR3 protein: CASRKQGPWTEAFF